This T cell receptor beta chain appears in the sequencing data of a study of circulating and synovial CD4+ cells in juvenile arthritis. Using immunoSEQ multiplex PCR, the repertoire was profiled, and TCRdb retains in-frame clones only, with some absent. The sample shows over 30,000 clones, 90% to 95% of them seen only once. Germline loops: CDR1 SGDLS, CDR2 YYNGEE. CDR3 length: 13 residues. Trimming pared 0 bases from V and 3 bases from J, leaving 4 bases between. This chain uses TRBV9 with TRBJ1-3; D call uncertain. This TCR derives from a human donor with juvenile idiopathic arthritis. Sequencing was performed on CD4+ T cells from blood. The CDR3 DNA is TGTGCCAGCAGCGTAGGAGGTGGAAACACCATATATTTT. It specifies CASSVGGGNTIYF.